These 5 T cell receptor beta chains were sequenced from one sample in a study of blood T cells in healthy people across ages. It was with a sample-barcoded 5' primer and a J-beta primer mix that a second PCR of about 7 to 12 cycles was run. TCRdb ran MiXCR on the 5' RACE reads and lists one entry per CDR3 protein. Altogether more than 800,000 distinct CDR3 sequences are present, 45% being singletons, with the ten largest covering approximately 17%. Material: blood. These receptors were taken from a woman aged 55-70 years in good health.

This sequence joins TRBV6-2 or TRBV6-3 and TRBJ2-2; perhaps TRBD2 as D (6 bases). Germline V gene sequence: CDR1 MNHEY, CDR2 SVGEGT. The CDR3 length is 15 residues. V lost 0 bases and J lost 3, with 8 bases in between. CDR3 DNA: TGTGCCAGCAGTTACTCGGGGGGAGACACCGGGGAGCTGTTTTTT. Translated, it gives CASSYSGGDTGELFF.

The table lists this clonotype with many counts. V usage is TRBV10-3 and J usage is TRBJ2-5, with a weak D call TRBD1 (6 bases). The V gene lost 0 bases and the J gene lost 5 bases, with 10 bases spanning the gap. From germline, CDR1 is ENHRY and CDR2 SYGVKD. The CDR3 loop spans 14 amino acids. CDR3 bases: TGTGCCATCAGTGAGTCCAGACAGGAGGAGACCCAGTACTTC. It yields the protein CAISESRQEETQYF.

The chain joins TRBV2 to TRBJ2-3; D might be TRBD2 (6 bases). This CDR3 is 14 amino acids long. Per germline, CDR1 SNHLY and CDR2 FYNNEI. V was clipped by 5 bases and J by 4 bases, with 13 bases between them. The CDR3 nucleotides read TGTGCCAGCAGTCCGGGACTGACAGCAGATACGCAGTATTTT. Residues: CASSPGLTADTQYF.

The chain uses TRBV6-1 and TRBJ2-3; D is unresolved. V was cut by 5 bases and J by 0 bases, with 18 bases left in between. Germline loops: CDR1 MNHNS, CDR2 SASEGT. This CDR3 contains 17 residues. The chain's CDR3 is CASSPPRDTYSTDTQYF. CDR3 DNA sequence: TGTGCCAGCAGTCCCCCCCGAGACACCTATAGCACAGATACGCAGTATTTT.

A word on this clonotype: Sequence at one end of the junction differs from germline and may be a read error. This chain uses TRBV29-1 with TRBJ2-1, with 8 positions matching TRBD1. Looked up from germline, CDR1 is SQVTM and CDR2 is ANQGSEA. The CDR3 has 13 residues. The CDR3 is CSVDRGRIDERFF. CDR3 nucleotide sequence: TGCAGCGTTGACAGGGGGCGCATAGATGAGCGGTTCTTC.